This TCR beta chain was retrieved from a study of blood T cell repertoires in COVID-19. Study-wide context: Specimens from acute and convalescent COVID-19 originated in the United States, Italy and Spain. The cDNA or gDNA used as material had been derived from T cells, B-cell-depleted T cells, or PBMCs.

V shed 5 bases, J shed 2 bases, and the junction held 11 bases outside the gene matches. Germline CDR1 is MNHNY and CDR2 is SVGAGI (reference sequence). This CDR3 spans 18 amino acids. Per the original data handling: How many nucleated cells were present was estimated from reference gene primer amplification. Generated by immunoSEQ multiplex PCR, the TCRdb table keeps only in-frame clones and is missing some. That table furnishes V, J and clone size, whereas the DNA furnished D and trimming. The table lists 250,000 to 300,000 clones, approximately 86% of them singletons. This clone turned up a few times.

The sequence came from a man in his late teens or twenties with active or convalescent COVID-19. The V and J genes are TRBV6-6 and TRBJ2-2, with 10 bases fitting TRBD2. The sequenced material came from peripheral blood. DNA of the CDR3: TGTGCCAGCAGTCGACTAGCGGGTCAAGAAAGAAACACCGGGGAGCTGTTTTTT. Encoded protein: CASSRLAGQERNTGELFF.